This TCR beta chain was sequenced in a study of blood T cell repertoires in COVID-19. Overall study: Samples came from the United States, Italy and Spain, spanning acute and convalescent COVID-19. In each case, the material was cDNA or gDNA derived from T cells, B-cell-depleted T cells, or PBMCs.

In the authors' workflow: Researchers report that nucleated cell counts were estimated from reference gene primer amplification. Using immunoSEQ multiplex PCR, the repertoire was profiled, and TCRdb retains in-frame clones only, with some absent. V and J calls plus clone size are reproduced from that table; the DNA served to infer D and trimming. The sample has some 85,000 clones, approximately 90% seen once. Trimming left V 5 bases short and J 2 bases short, with 12 bases between. This CDR3 has 14 amino acids. Looked up from germline, CDR1 is MDHEN and CDR2 is SYDVKM. Input material: peripheral blood. This receptor was identified in a man over 45 with acute or convalescent COVID-19. The chain couples TRBV28 to TRBJ2-5, with D perhaps matching TRBD2 (5 bases). As DNA, the CDR3 is TGTGCCAGCAGTCCGGGAACGGGACAAGAGACCCAGTACTTC. Amino acids: CASSPGTGQETQYF.